These T cell receptor beta chains were read from a single sample in a study of neoadjuvant nivolumab and ipilimumab in lung cancer. Repertoires were generated with immunoSEQ multiplex PCR, while TCRdb's copy carries only in-frame clones and drops some. Of 20,000 to 25,000 clones in the sample, about four fifths were seen once. Source: peripheral blood, taken before neoadjuvant nivolumab, alone or with ipilimumab. These receptors were obtained from an adult with non-small cell lung cancer. Both conserved end residues are part of each CDR3. The D gene is left open where the match is weak. Rows give clone size only sometimes, using once, few, many, or a class for an expanded clone.

>TRBV7-9|-|-|TRBJ2-5
TGTGCCAGCAGCCCTGAAGGGGGGGAGACCCAGTACTTC
CASSPEGGETQYF
>TRBV7-9|-|-|TRBJ2-7
TGTGCCAGCAGCTTAGGGCGGAGCTCCTACGAGCAGTACTTC
CASSLGRSSYEQYF
>TRBV2|TRBD2|-|TRBJ2-7
TGTGCCAGCAGTGATATAGCGGGAAGCTACGAGCAGTACTTC
CASSDIAGSYEQYF
>TRBV10-3|-|-|TRBJ2-7
TGTGCCATCAGTTTCGGAGGGAGGAGCGAGCAGTACTTC
CAISFGGRSEQYF
>TRBV6-5|-|-|TRBJ2-5
TGTGCCAGCAGTTACGGGGTTGGGGAGACCCAGTACTTC
CASSYGVGETQYF
>TRBV5-4|-|-|TRBJ2-2
TGTGCCAGCGGAACAGGTTACACCGGGGAGCTGTTTTTT
CASGTGYTGELFF
>TRBV4-2|-|-|TRBJ2-1
TGTGCCAGCAGCCAAGCCCCCCAGGGGTACGACAATGAGCAGTTCTTC
CASSQAPQGYDNEQFF
>TRBV5-5|-|-|TRBJ1-2
TGTGCCAGCAGCTCAGGGAACTATGGCTACACCTTC
CASSSGNYGYTF
>TRBV18|-|-|TRBJ1-1
TGTGCCAGCTCACCACCGGCAGGCGACGACACTGAAGCTTTCTTT
CASSPPAGDDTEAFF
>TRBV6-6|-|-|TRBJ1-2
TGTGCCAGCAGCCAGGTCCGGGACGGCCCCTATGGCTATACCTTC
CASSQVRDGPYGYTF
>TRBV6-1|-|few|TRBJ1-5
TGTGCCACTTCCAGGGACAATCAGCCCCAGCATTTT
CATSRDNQPQHF
>TRBV13|-|-|TRBJ2-3
TGTGCCAGCAATCGGCGGGCTAGCACAGATACGCAGTATTTT
CASNRRASTDTQYF
>TRBV11-1|-|-|TRBJ1-1
TGTGCCAGCAGCACCAACAGGGAAGAAGCTTTCTTT
CASSTNREEAFF
>TRBV6-1|-|once|TRBJ1-4
TGTGCCAGCCGGGACACCGGTGAAAAACTGTTTTTT
CASRDTGEKLFF
>TRBV7-9|TRBD1|-|TRBJ1-6
TGTGCCAGCAGCCCGACAGGGGGCCATTCACCCCTCCACTTT
CASSPTGGHSPLHF
>TRBV7-2|TRBD2|-|TRBJ2-3
TGTGCCAGCAGCGAGCGGGACAGCACAGATACGCAGTATTTT
CASSERDSTDTQYF
>TRBV5-1|-|-|TRBJ1-1
TGCGCCAGCAGCTTGGCGCTGGGATGGGGCACTGAAGCTTTCTTT
CASSLALGWGTEAFF
>TRBV7-2|-|few|TRBJ2-2
TGTGCCAGCAGCTTAGCAGCGGGGAACACCGGGGAGCTGTTTTTT
CASSLAAGNTGELFF
>TRBV6-5|TRBD1|few|TRBJ1-1
TGTGCCAGCAGTTACTCCGGGACAGGCATGAACACTGAAGCTTTCTTT
CASSYSGTGMNTEAFF
>TRBV5-4|-|-|TRBJ2-5
TGTGCCAGCCGACGGGACTTTCAAGAGACCCAGTACTTC
CASRRDFQETQYF
>TRBV6-5|-|-|TRBJ1-4
TGTGCCAGCAGTTACCAAGTGGGGTTACTGAATGAAAAACTGTTTTTT
CASSYQVGLLNEKLFF
>TRBV29-1|-|-|TRBJ1-1
TGCAGCGTTGGATGGGTGAACACTGAAGCTTTCTTT
CSVGWVNTEAFF
>TRBV10-3|-|once|TRBJ2-1
TGTGCCATCAAGGGTTCCAATGAGCAGTTCTTC
CAIKGSNEQFF
>TRBV27|-|-|TRBJ2-3
TGTGCCAGCAGTAAGTTGAAACGGGGGACGCAGTATTTT
CASSKLKRGTQYF
>TRBV28|TRBD2|-|TRBJ2-1
TGTGCCAGCAGGCCTACCCTGGGGACTAGCGGGAGGGCCTCCTACAATGAGCAGTTCTTC
CASRPTLGTSGRASYNEQFF
>TRBV5-1|-|-|TRBJ2-1
TGCGCCAGCAGCTTTACGGGGGGCTCTTACAATGAGCAGTTCTTC
CASSFTGGSYNEQFF
>TRBV5-1|TRBD1|-|TRBJ1-3
TGCGCCAGCAGCCTACAGGGGGCGAACGGAAACACCATATATTTT
CASSLQGANGNTIYF
>TRBV18|TRBD1|-|TRBJ1-1
TGTGCCAGCTCACCAAATCCGATATCCGGGACAGGGGGAATCTTGAACACTGAAGCTTTCTTT
CASSPNPISGTGGILNTEAFF
>TRBV6-5|-|-|TRBJ1-5
TGTGCCAGCAGTCCTACGTGGACAGATAGGGCCCAGCATTTT
CASSPTWTDRAQHF
>TRBV29-1|TRBD1|-|TRBJ1-5
TGCAGCGTTGGAACAGGGGACCAGCCCCAGCATTTT
CSVGTGDQPQHF
>TRBV9|-|-|TRBJ1-1
TGTGCCAGCAGCCCCCTGGGGACGGCGAACACTGAAGCTTTCTTT
CASSPLGTANTEAFF
>TRBV7-9|-|-|TRBJ2-3
TGTGCCAGCAGCTTAACCCTACACACAGATACGCAGTATTTT
CASSLTLHTDTQYF
>TRBV6-6|-|once|TRBJ2-7
TGTGCCAGCAATTCAGGAGTCAACGAGCAGTACTTC
CASNSGVNEQYF
>TRBV11-2|TRBD2|-|TRBJ2-3
TGTGCCAGCAGCTCTCTAGCGGGACCGACAGATACGCAGTATTTT
CASSSLAGPTDTQYF
>TRBV6-6|TRBD2|-|TRBJ2-7
TGTGCCAGCAGTCAAACTAGCGGGGGCCTCTACGAGCAGTACTTC
CASSQTSGGLYEQYF
>TRBV7-2|-|-|TRBJ2-1
TGTGCCAGCAGCCTTTCGGTTGGCGCCTACAATGAGCAGTTCTTC
CASSLSVGAYNEQFF
>TRBV18|TRBD1|few|TRBJ2-7
TGTGCCAGCTCACTTGGGGGACAGGCTTCCTACGAGCAGTACTTC
CASSLGGQASYEQYF
>TRBV19|-|-|TRBJ2-2
TGTGCCAGTACTTTGGGCAGCACGAACACCGGGGAGCTGTTTTTT
CASTLGSTNTGELFF
>TRBV5-1|-|once|TRBJ2-1
TGCGCCAGCAGCTTGGACTGGTCACCCTACAATGAGCAGTTCTTC
CASSLDWSPYNEQFF
>TRBV7-2|TRBD2|-|TRBJ2-7
TGTGCCAGCAGCTTAGTGCGCGGGGCTAGCGGAACCTACGAGCAGTACTTC
CASSLVRGASGTYEQYF
>TRBV5-4|TRBD2|-|TRBJ2-3
TGTGCCAGCAGCGAGAGCGGGGAATTT
CASSESGEF
>TRBV5-1|-|-|TRBJ2-5
TGCGCCAGCAGCTTGGATCCGGGAGAGGAGACCCAGTACTTC
CASSLDPGEETQYF
>TRBV7-2|TRBD1|-|TRBJ1-3
TGTGCCAGCAGCGTCCAGGGGGCCGACTCTGGAAACACCATATATTTT
CASSVQGADSGNTIYF
>TRBV2|-|-|TRBJ2-7
TGTGCCAGCAATCTTAGCCTACGGGGCGAGCAGTACTTC
CASNLSLRGEQYF
>TRBV7-8|-|-|TRBJ2-2
TGTGCCAGCACGACGGCCGGGGAGCTGTTTTTT
CASTTAGELFF
>TRBV7-6|-|-|TRBJ2-1
TGTGCCAGCAGCTCCGGCCTCAATGAGCAGTTCTTC
CASSSGLNEQFF
>TRBV4-2|TRBD2|-|TRBJ2-1
TGTGCCAGCAGCCAAGGTGCGGGAGCTCGGTACAATGAGCAGTTCTTC
CASSQGAGARYNEQFF
>TRBV27|-|-|TRBJ1-5
TGTGCCAGCACCTCCTTGTCGGGGGGAATCAATCAGCCCCAGCATTTT
CASTSLSGGINQPQHF
>TRBV7-2|TRBD1|-|TRBJ1-1
TGTGCCAGCAGCTCCCTACAGGGGACCACTGAAGCTTTCTTT
CASSSLQGTTEAFF
>TRBV18|TRBD2|-|TRBJ2-7
TGTGCCAGCTCACCCAACGGACTAGCGGGAGAAAAGTACTTC
CASSPNGLAGEKYF
>TRBV29-1|TRBD2|-|TRBJ2-1
TGCAGCGTTGAAGCCCAAACTAGCGGGAGATTCAATGAGCAGTTCTTC
CSVEAQTSGRFNEQFF
>TRBV12-1|-|-|TRBJ2-7
TGTGCCAGCAGCGGATCCCTAACGGACAGCTCCTACGAGCAGTACTTC
CASSGSLTDSSYEQYF